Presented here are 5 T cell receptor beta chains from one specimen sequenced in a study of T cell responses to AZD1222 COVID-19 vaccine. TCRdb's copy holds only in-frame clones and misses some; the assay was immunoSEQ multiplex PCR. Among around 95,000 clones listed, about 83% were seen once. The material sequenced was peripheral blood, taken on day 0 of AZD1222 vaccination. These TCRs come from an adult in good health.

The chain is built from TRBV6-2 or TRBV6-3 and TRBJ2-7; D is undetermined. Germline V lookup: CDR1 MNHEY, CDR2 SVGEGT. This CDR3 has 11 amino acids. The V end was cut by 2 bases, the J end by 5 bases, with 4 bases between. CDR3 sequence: CASSYVNEQYF. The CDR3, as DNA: TGTGCCAGCAGTTACGTCAACGAGCAGTACTTC.

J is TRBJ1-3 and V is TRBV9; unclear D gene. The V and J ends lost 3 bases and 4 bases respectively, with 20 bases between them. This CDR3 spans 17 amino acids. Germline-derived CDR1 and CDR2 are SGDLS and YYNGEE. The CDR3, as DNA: TGTGCCAGCAGCGGAAGAAATCGAGCAATATCAGGAAACACCATATATTTT. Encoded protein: CASSGRNRAISGNTIYF.

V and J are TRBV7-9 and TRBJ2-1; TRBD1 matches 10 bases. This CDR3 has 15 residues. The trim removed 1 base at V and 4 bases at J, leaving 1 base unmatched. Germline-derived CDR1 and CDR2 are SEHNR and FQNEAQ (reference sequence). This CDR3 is CASSLGGQGYNEQFF. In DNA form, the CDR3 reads TGTGCCAGCAGCTTAGGGGGACAGGGGTACAATGAGCAGTTCTTC.

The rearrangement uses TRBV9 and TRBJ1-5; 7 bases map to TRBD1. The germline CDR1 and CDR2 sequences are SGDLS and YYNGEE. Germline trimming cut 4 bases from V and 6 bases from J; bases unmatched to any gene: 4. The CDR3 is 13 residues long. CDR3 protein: CASSRTGVQPQHF. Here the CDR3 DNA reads TGTGCCAGCAGCAGAACAGGGGTTCAGCCCCAGCATTTT. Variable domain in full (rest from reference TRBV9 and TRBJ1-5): DSGVTQTPKHLITATGQRVTLRCSPRSGDLSVYWYQQSLDQGLQFLIQYYNGEERAKGNILERFSAQQFPDLHSELNLSSLELGDSALYFCASSRTGVQPQHFGDGTRLSIL.

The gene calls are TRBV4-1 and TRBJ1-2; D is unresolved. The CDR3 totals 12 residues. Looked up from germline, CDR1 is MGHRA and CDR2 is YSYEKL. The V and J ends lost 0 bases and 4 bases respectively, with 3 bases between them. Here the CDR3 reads CASSQDPYGYTF. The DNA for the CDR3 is TGCGCCAGCAGCCAAGACCCCTATGGCTACACCTTC.